This T cell receptor beta chain was sequenced for a study of molecular identifiers for immune sequencing clone quantification. Findings of the study overall: Detectable among about a million naive cells, according to reports, was Jurkat TCR RNA spiked in from one cell.

TCRdb redid the calling of the PCR reads with MiXCR, one entry per CDR3 protein. The top ten clones hold about 0.8% of a sample with about 510,000 distinct CDR3 sequences, around a fifth of them seen once. This clonotype appeared a few times. The target antigen is unknown. From germline, CDR1 is LNHNV and CDR2 YYDKDF (reference sequence). The CDR3 loop spans 12 amino acids. V was trimmed by 6 bases and J by 7 bases, leaving 12 bases between them. V usage is TRBV15 and J usage is TRBJ2-5, with D possibly TRBD1 on 6 matching bases. This receptor was obtained from a human donor in good health. Some libraries in this study had Jurkat cell RNA spiked in. The sample consisted of naive CD8+ T cells from blood, with Jurkat cell RNA spiked in. Subset indicated: FACS-sorted CD8+CD4-CCR7+CD45RA+ naive T cells. The CDR3 DNA follows: TGTGCCACCAGACCGACACAGGGGACCCAGTACTTC. Residues: CATRPTQGTQYF.